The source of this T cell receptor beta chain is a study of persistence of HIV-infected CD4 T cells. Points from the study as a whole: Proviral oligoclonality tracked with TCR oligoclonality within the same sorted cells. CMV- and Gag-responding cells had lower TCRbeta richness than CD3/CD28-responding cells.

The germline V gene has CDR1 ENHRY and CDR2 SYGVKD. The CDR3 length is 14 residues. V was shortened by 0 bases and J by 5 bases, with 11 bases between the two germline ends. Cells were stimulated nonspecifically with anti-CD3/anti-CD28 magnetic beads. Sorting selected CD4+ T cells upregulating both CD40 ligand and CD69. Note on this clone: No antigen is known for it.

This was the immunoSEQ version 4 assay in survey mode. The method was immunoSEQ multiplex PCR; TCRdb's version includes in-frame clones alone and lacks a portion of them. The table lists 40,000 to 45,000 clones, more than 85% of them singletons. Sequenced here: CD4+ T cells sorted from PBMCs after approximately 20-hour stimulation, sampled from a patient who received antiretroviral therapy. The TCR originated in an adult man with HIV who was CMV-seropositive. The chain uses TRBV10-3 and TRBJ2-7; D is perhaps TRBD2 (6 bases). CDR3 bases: TGTGCCATCAGTGAGTCCGCTAGCGCGGACGAGCAGTACTTC. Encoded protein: CAISESASADEQYF.